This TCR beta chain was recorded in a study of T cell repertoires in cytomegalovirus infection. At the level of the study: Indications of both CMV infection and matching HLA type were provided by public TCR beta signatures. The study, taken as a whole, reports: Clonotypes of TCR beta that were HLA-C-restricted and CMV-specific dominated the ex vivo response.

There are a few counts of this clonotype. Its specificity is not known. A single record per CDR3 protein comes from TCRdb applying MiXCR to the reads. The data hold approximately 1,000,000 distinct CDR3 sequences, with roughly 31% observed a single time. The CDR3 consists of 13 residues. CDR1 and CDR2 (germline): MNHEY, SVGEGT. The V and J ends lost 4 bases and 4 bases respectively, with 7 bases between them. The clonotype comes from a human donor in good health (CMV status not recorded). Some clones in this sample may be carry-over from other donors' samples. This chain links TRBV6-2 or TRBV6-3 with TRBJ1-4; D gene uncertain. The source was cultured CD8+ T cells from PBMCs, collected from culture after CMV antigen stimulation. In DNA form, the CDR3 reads TGTGCCAGCAGTTCGAGTGTTAATGAAAAACTGTTTTTT. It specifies CASSSSVNEKLFF.